This is a list of T cell receptor beta chains from one sample in a study of T cell responses to AZD1222 COVID-19 vaccine. Repertoires were generated with immunoSEQ multiplex PCR, while TCRdb's copy carries only in-frame clones and drops some. Among 150,000 to 180,000 clones listed, 85% to 95% were seen once. The material was peripheral blood, obtained 28 days after the second AZD1222 dose. These receptors were obtained from an adult who received the AZD1222 COVID-19 vaccine. The CDR3 runs from the conserved cysteine through the conserved F or W. Each record gives: J gene, CDR3 length, D gene, clone size, V gene, CDR3 protein, CDR3 DNA. D genes are given only for firm matches. Clone size appears in some rows only: once, few, many, or a class for an expanded clone.

TRBJ1-3	16	TRBD1	NA	TRBV5-1	CASSPGQGAAGNTIYF	TGCGCCAGCAGCCCGGGACAGGGGGCGGCGGGAAACACCATATATTTT
TRBJ2-3	15	TRBD2	NA	TRBV24-1	CATSDSAGGTDTQYF	TGTGCCACCAGTGATTCGGCGGGGGGCACAGATACGCAGTATTTT
TRBJ2-3	12	NA	NA	TRBV12-3/TRBV12-4	CASKAGSDTQYF	TGTGCCAGCAAAGCAGGGTCAGATACGCAGTATTTT
TRBJ2-1	12	NA	NA	TRBV11-2	CASSTAVVEQFF	TGTGCCAGCAGCACCGCCGTAGTAGAGCAGTTCTTC
TRBJ1-1	15	TRBD1	NA	TRBV9	CASSREGALNTEAFF	TGTGCCAGCAGCCGAGAGGGGGCTCTGAACACTGAAGCTTTCTTT
TRBJ2-1	16	NA	NA	TRBV9	CASSISLGQGFNEQFF	TGTGCCAGCAGCATAAGTTTGGGGCAGGGCTTCAATGAGCAGTTCTTC
TRBJ1-5	14	NA	NA	TRBV10-3	CASAGADPDQPQHF	TGTGCCTCCGCCGGGGCCGACCCCGATCAGCCCCAGCATTTT
TRBJ1-2	13	NA	NA	TRBV27	CASSQSRTYGYTF	TGTGCCAGCAGCCAATCCCGGACATATGGCTACACCTTC
TRBJ1-6	14	NA	NA	TRBV2	CASNGGAWNSPLHF	TGTGCCAGCAATGGGGGGGCATGGAATTCACCCCTCCACTTT
TRBJ2-3	14	NA	NA	TRBV7-2	CASSLEGRTDTQYF	TGTGCCAGCAGCTTAGAAGGTAGAACAGATACGCAGTATTTT
TRBJ1-2	14	TRBD1	NA	TRBV7-9	CASSRGTDRDGYTF	TGTGCCAGCAGCCGAGGGACAGACCGGGATGGCTACACCTTC
TRBJ1-2	12	NA	NA	TRBV28	CASLRDLYGYTF	TGTGCCAGCCTCAGGGACCTTTATGGCTACACCTTC
TRBJ2-3	17	NA	NA	TRBV5-1	CASSLIPGSHNTDTQYF	TGCGCCAGCAGTTTAATCCCGGGTAGCCACAACACAGATACGCAGTATTTT
TRBJ2-2	16	TRBD2	NA	TRBV10-3	CAIRGLAGVNTGELFF	TGTGCCATCAGGGGACTAGCGGGAGTGAACACCGGGGAGCTGTTTTTT
TRBJ1-1	15	NA	NA	TRBV18	CASSPPAGSDTEAFF	TGTGCCAGCTCACCACCGGCAGGGTCGGACACTGAAGCTTTCTTT
TRBJ2-2	15	NA	NA	TRBV15	CATSRDGANTGELFF	TGTGCCACCAGCAGAGATGGAGCGAACACCGGGGAGCTGTTTTTT
TRBJ1-1	12	NA	NA	TRBV12-3/TRBV12-4	CASSPGGAVAFF	TGTGCCAGCAGCCCCGGGGGGGCCGTAGCTTTCTTT
TRBJ1-1	14	NA	NA	TRBV9	CASSVGAGYTEAFF	TGTGCCAGCAGCGTAGGGGCAGGGTACACTGAAGCTTTCTTT
TRBJ1-2	19	NA	NA	TRBV7-8	CASSPSPMTGVGVRGGYTF	TGTGCCAGCAGCCCGTCGCCAATGACAGGTGTGGGGGTCCGAGGTGGCTACACCTTC
TRBJ2-2	18	TRBD2	once	TRBV3-1/TRBV3-2	CASSLPPLLAGITGELFF	TGTGCCAGCAGCCTTCCACCGCTACTAGCGGGAATCACCGGGGAGCTGTTTTTT
TRBJ2-7	14	NA	once	TRBV7-8	CASSLAPTRDEQYF	TGTGCCAGCAGCTTAGCGCCGACCCGAGACGAGCAGTACTTC
TRBJ2-7	16	TRBD2	NA	TRBV7-8	CASTRGLAGARYEQYF	TGTGCCAGCACCCGGGGACTAGCGGGAGCGCGGTACGAGCAGTACTTC
TRBJ1-2	14	TRBD1	NA	TRBV5-1	CASSPTGEGYGYTF	TGCGCCAGCAGCCCAACAGGGGAAGGGTATGGCTACACCTTC
TRBJ1-1	15	NA	NA	TRBV7-9	CASSLGVGPNTEAFF	TGTGCCAGCAGCTTGGGGGTAGGACCGAACACTGAAGCTTTCTTT
TRBJ1-5	15	NA	NA	TRBV5-4	CASSLGAAGSSPQHF	TGTGCCAGCAGCTTGGGTGCGGCAGGCTCGTCGCCCCAGCATTTT